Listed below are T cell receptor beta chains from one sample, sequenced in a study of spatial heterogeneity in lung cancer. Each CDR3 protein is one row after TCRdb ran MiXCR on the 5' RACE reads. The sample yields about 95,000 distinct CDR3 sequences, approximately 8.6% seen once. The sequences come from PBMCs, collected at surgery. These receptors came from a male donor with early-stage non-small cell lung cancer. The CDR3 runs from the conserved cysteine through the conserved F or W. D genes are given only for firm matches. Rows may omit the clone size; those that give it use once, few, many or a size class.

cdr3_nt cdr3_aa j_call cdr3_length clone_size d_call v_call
TGCGCCAGCAGCCAGACCGGGACACCGATAGAGACCCAGTACTTC CASSQTGTPIETQYF TRBJ2-5 15 few - TRBV5-1
TGCGCCAGCAGCTTGTACTCGGGATCCTACGAGCAGTACTTC CASSLYSGSYEQYF TRBJ2-7 14 few - TRBV5-1
TGTGCCAGCAGCTTTAGCAGGGATACGCAGTATTTT CASSFSRDTQYF TRBJ2-3 12 - - TRBV7-2
TGTGCCAGCACCCGTCCAGGGGGGATGAACACTGAAGCTTTCTTT CASTRPGGMNTEAFF TRBJ1-1 15 few TRBD1 TRBV28
TGTGCCACCAGTGATTTTCCGGGAGCGATACGGTTCTTC CATSDFPGAIRFF TRBJ2-1 13 many - TRBV24-1
TGTGCCAGCAGCCTATACCGGGACACAAGCACAGATACGCAGTATTTT CASSLYRDTSTDTQYF TRBJ2-3 16 few - TRBV11-2
TGTGCCAGCAGTGGGGTACAGGGGGCTCTAGACGAGCAGTACTTC CASSGVQGALDEQYF TRBJ2-7 15 - TRBD1 TRBV6-1
TGTGCCACCCGGACAGGGCTAGAGACCCAGTACTTC CATRTGLETQYF TRBJ2-5 12 many TRBD1 TRBV10-3
TGCAGTGCTAGAGGCCCGACTAGCGGTGGAGACAATGAGCAGTTCTTC CSARGPTSGGDNEQFF TRBJ2-1 16 few TRBD2 TRBV20-1
TGTGCCAGCAGCTTGGATTACGGGGTCTACTCCACAGATACGCAGTATTTT CASSLDYGVYSTDTQYF TRBJ2-3 17 - - TRBV7-2
TGTGCCAGCAGCTTAGGGGAACTCACAGATACGCAGTATTTT CASSLGELTDTQYF TRBJ2-3 14 medium-sized - TRBV7-2
TGTGCCAGCACTTTGGGACTAGCGGAGGAGACCCAGTACTTC CASTLGLAEETQYF TRBJ2-5 14 - TRBD2 TRBV6-1
TGTGCCAGCAGCGTTGGGGGACTAGCCCAAGAGACCCAGTACTTC CASSVGGLAQETQYF TRBJ2-5 15 few TRBD2 TRBV9
TGTGCCAGCAGCCGGGGGACTAGCGGGAGCGAGACCCAGTACTTC CASSRGTSGSETQYF TRBJ2-5 15 many TRBD2 TRBV7-9
TGTGCCTGGAGTGTGGACAGGGACATTCAGTACTTC CAWSVDRDIQYF TRBJ2-4 12 - TRBD1 TRBV30
TGTGCCAGCAGCCAAGATGGTTTGGCGGGTAGCTCCTATAATTCACCCCTCCACTTT CASSQDGLAGSSYNSPLHF TRBJ1-6 19 - - TRBV4-2
TGTGCCAGCGAAATAACAGGGGGCTACGAGCAGTACTTC CASEITGGYEQYF TRBJ2-7 13 - TRBD1 TRBV7-2
TGTGCCAGCAGCTTAGTTGCAGCCACTAACTATGGCTACACCTTC CASSLVAATNYGYTF TRBJ1-2 15 few - TRBV11-2
TGCAGTGCTCATGGGAGACAGGGCAAGAATCAGCCCCAGCATTTT CSAHGRQGKNQPQHF TRBJ1-5 15 few TRBD1 TRBV20-1
TGTGCCAGCGGGCGGGATATGAACACTGAAGCTTTCTTT CASGRDMNTEAFF TRBJ1-1 13 many - TRBV2
TGTGCCAGCAGCTCCCAAGGCAGTAAATATGGCTACACCTTC CASSSQGSKYGYTF TRBJ1-2 14 few - TRBV7-2
TGTGCCAGCAGCATTAGCGGGAGACTCAGCGAGCAGTACTTC CASSISGRLSEQYF TRBJ2-7 14 few TRBD2 TRBV12-3/TRBV12-4
TGTGCCAGCAGGCTTACAGGGGGCACTGAAGCTTTCTTT CASRLTGGTEAFF TRBJ1-1 13 many TRBD1 TRBV3-1
TGTGCCAGCCGTCGGACAGGGACTAATGAAAAACTGTTTTTT CASRRTGTNEKLFF TRBJ1-4 14 few TRBD1 TRBV3-1
TGCAGCGTTGAAGATCCGGCAGGACAAGAGACCCAGTACTTC CSVEDPAGQETQYF TRBJ2-5 14 many - TRBV29-1
TGTGCCAGCAGCTTAGAAGGAGGGCTAAGCAATCAGCCCCAGCATTTT CASSLEGGLSNQPQHF TRBJ1-5 16 - - TRBV7-8
TGCAGCGTTGCACAGGGACTGCTCAATGAGCAGTTCTTC CSVAQGLLNEQFF TRBJ2-1 13 many - TRBV29-1
TGTGCCACCAAGACAGGGCCCGCCTACGAGCAGTACTTC CATKTGPAYEQYF TRBJ2-7 13 many TRBD1 TRBV2
TGCGCCAGCAGCTTGGACCCAGGGGGCGCGGGCACAGATACGCAGTATTTT CASSLDPGGAGTDTQYF TRBJ2-3 17 many TRBD1 TRBV5-1
TGTGCCACCAGTGATCCTAGCGGGAGGGACTACAATGAGCAGTTCTTC CATSDPSGRDYNEQFF TRBJ2-1 16 - TRBD2 TRBV24-1
TGTGCCAGCAGGAGACTAGCGGGGAACACCGGGGAGCTGTTTTTT CASRRLAGNTGELFF TRBJ2-2 15 many TRBD2 TRBV6-5
TGCGCCAGCAGCCAAGATCCCCCTGGACGGATCTACGAGCAGTACTTC CASSQDPPGRIYEQYF TRBJ2-7 16 many - TRBV4-3
TGCAGCGTTGAAGATGGGACAGGGTGGGCAGATACGCAGTATTTT CSVEDGTGWADTQYF TRBJ2-3 15 - TRBD1 TRBV29-1
TGTGCCAGCTCACCCGACAGGGTAGAAAAACTGTTTTTT CASSPDRVEKLFF TRBJ1-4 13 many TRBD1 TRBV18
TGTGCCAGCAGCCCACAAACTCAGAGTGAGCAGTTCTTC CASSPQTQSEQFF TRBJ2-1 13 - - TRBV9
TGCAGTGCTACCGGGCCGGGCTTGGTTGAGCAGTTCTTC CSATGPGLVEQFF TRBJ2-1 13 - - TRBV20-1
TGTGCCAGTACCGGGGGTGGGAGGGCCCCTGCCGGGGAGCTGTTTTTT CASTGGGRAPAGELFF TRBJ2-2 16 - TRBD2 TRBV19
TGTGCCAGCAGTTACGGCCGCTCTGGGGCCAACGTCCTGACTTTC CASSYGRSGANVLTF TRBJ2-6 15 many - TRBV6-2/TRBV6-3
TGTGCCAGCAGTACCCCCCCCTACGAGCAGTACTTC CASSTPPYEQYF TRBJ2-7 12 few - TRBV12-3/TRBV12-4
TGCAGCGTTGAAAGGAACACCGGGGAGCTGTTTTTT CSVERNTGELFF TRBJ2-2 12 many - TRBV29-1
TGTGCCAGCAGCTTAGGACTTAATACCCAGTACTTC CASSLGLNTQYF TRBJ2-5 12 - - TRBV7-8
TGTGCCAGCAGTTTCAGACTAGCCAGCTCCTACGAGCAGTACTTC CASSFRLASSYEQYF TRBJ2-7 15 many TRBD2 TRBV12-3/TRBV12-4
TGTGCCAGCAGTGAATGGACTAGCGGGGCCTCCTACGAGCAGTACTTC CASSEWTSGASYEQYF TRBJ2-7 16 many TRBD2 TRBV2
TGTGCCAGCTCACCGGGGACCAATCTCTATAGCAATCAGCCCCAGCATTTT CASSPGTNLYSNQPQHF TRBJ1-5 17 - - TRBV18
TGTGCCAGCAGTTTAAAACGCCAAGAGACCCAGTACTTC CASSLKRQETQYF TRBJ2-5 13 many - TRBV12-3/TRBV12-4
TGTGCCAGCAGCCGGCGGGAAGGGGAAGATACGCAGTATTTT CASSRREGEDTQYF TRBJ2-3 14 - - TRBV7-2
TGCAGTGCTAATAGACTAGCGGGGGGCGAGCAGTTCTTC CSANRLAGGEQFF TRBJ2-1 13 many TRBD2 TRBV20-1
TGCAGCGTTTCTAGGGCAACTAATGAAAAACTGTTTTTT CSVSRATNEKLFF TRBJ1-4 13 - - TRBV29-1
TGTGCCAGCAGTATTAGACCGGGCTACCAAGAGACCCAGTACTTC CASSIRPGYQETQYF TRBJ2-5 15 - - TRBV11-2
TGCAGTGCTAGAGATCGAATAGCGGGAACGGGGGAGCAGTACTTC CSARDRIAGTGEQYF TRBJ2-7 15 few TRBD2 TRBV20-1
TGTGCCAGCAGCTTAGGCAGTGCACAAAACATTCAGTACTTC CASSLGSAQNIQYF TRBJ2-4 14 many - TRBV11-3
TGTGCCAGCAGCTTAGACGCCGCTTCGATTGGATCAACGCAGTATTTT CASSLDAASIGSTQYF TRBJ2-3 16 many - TRBV7-9
TGTGCCAGTAGACCGGGGGGGCTGGGACAAGAGACCCAGTACTTC CASRPGGLGQETQYF TRBJ2-5 15 many TRBD2 TRBV19